The 5 T cell receptor beta chains presented below share a single source sample, sequenced in a study of T cell responses to AZD1222 COVID-19 vaccine. The data were produced by immunoSEQ multiplex PCR, yet TCRdb's version contains in-frame clones alone and is incomplete. This sample has 120,000 or so clones, with 92% found just once. Here the sequenced sample was peripheral blood, taken on day 0 of AZD1222 vaccination. The receptor set was obtained from an adult in good health.

The V call is TRBV4-1, the J call TRBJ2-1; D unresolved. The CDR3 runs 12 residues. Trimming shortened V by 3 bases and J by 7 bases, and 7 bases separated the two germline ends. CDR1 MGHRA and CDR2 YSYEKL come from the germline V gene. This chain's CDR3 is CASSHPRNEQFF. The CDR3 DNA reads as TGCGCCAGCAGCCACCCGCGGAATGAGCAGTTCTTC.

The CDR3 DNA reads as TGTGCCGTAACAGGGAGGGGAGGCTACACCTTC. Its protein is CAVTGRGGYTF. J is TRBJ1-2 and V is TRBV7-9, with a tentative D call TRBD1 (6 bases). The V gene lost 11 bases and the J gene lost 8 bases, with 15 bases spanning the gap. CDR1 and CDR2 (germline): SEHNR, FQNEAQ (reference sequence). The CDR3 is 11 amino acids. Variable domain in full (rest from reference TRBV7-9 and TRBJ1-2): DTGVSQNPRHKITKRGQNVTFRCDPISEHNRLYWYRQTLGQGPEFLTYFQNEAQLEKSRLLSDRFSAERPKGSFSTLEIQRTEQGDSAMYLCAVTGRGGYTFGSGTRLTVV.

CDR3 amino acids: CASSPTGTPNYYEQYF. CDR3 DNA: TGTGCCAGCAGCCCGACAGGTACCCCGAATTACTACGAGCAGTACTTC. The V call is TRBV21-1, the J call TRBJ2-7; TRBD1 was called by the table and not checked on the DNA. TRBV21-1 has pseudogene status. CDR3 length: 16 amino acids.

Remarks on this clone: The conserved phenylalanine or tryptophan normally closing the CDR3 is absent here, so this likely arose from a read error. The DNA is left out, because the CDR3 cannot be placed on it with certainty; the CDR3 is given as TCRdb lists it. The gene calls are TRBV30 and TRBJ2-7; the DNA was not compared with TRBD1, the D call given in the table. Germline assignment: CDR1 GTSNPN and CDR2 SVGIG (reference sequence). The CDR3 length is 10 residues, termini included. This CDR3 is CAGGWTVFLL.

This clone appeared once. The chain has TRBV7-8 and TRBJ2-1; maybe TRBD2 (5 bases). There are 16 residues in the CDR3. Deletions cut 5 bases from V and 1 base from J, with 15 bases between. CDR1 and CDR2 (germline): SGHVS, FQNEAQ. CDR3 sequence reads: CASSALSGASYNEQFF. CDR3 sequence (DNA): TGTGCCAGCAGCGCCCTCAGCGGTGCTTCCTACAATGAGCAGTTCTTC.